The source of this T cell receptor beta chain is a study of persistence of HIV-infected CD4 T cells. Study-level findings and limits: CMV- and Gag-responding cells had lower TCRbeta richness than CD3/CD28-responding cells.

To note about this clone: Its antigen remains unknown. An end of the junction does not agree with germline; a read error may underlie this.

This CDR3 comprises 14 residues. Germline lookup yields CDR1 SGHKS and CDR2 YYEKEE (reference sequence). An overlapping HIV-1 Gag peptide pool stimulated these cells at about 1 ug/peptide/mL. CD40L/CD69 double-negative CD45RO-high memory CD4+ T cells were collected. Sequencing used immunoSEQ version 4 in survey mode. Data came from immunoSEQ multiplex PCR; TCRdb stores just in-frame clones and leaves some out. The profile shows more than 30,000 clones, approximately 78% of them singletons. Sequenced here: cultured CD4+ T cells from PBMCs, sampled from a patient who received antiretroviral therapy. This sequence was found in an adult with HIV. The donor label of this sample is uncertain. The chain has TRBV5-5 and TRBJ1-6, with a weak D call TRBD1 (5 bases). In DNA form, the CDR3 reads TGCGCCAGCAGCTTGGGGGGGGATAATTCACCCCTCCACTTT. The encoded protein is CASSLGGDNSPLHF.